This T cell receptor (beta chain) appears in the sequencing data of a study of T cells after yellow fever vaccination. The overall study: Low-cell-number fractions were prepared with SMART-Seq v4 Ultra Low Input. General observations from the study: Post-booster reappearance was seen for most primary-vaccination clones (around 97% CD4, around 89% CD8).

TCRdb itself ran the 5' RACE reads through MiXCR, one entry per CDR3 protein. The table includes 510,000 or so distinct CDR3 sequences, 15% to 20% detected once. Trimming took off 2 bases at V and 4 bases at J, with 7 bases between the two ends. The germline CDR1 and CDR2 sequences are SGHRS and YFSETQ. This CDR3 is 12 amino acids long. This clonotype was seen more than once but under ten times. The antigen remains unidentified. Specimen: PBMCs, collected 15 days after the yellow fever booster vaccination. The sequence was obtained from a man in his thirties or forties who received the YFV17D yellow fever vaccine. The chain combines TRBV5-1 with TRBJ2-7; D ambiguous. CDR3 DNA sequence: TGCGCCAGCAGCTTAACCCAGTACGAGCAGTACTTC. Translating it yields CASSLTQYEQYF.